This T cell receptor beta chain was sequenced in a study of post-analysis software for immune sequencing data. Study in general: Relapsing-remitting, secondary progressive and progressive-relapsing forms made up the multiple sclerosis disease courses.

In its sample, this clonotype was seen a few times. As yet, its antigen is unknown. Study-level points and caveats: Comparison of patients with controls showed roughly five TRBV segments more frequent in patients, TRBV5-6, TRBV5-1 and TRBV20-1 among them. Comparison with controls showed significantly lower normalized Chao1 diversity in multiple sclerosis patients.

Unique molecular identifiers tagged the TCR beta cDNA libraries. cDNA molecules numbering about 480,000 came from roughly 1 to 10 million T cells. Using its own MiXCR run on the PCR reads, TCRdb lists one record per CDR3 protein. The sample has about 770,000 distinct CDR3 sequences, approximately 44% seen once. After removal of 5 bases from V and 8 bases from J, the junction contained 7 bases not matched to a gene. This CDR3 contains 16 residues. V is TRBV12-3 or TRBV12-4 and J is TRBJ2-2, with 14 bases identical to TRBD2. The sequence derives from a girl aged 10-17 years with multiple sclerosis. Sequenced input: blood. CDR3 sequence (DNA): TGTGCCAGCAGTCCGGGACTAGCGGGAGTAGCTGGGGAGCTGTTTTTT. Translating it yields CASSPGLAGVAGELFF.